This passage covers 27 T cell receptor beta chains from one sample sequenced in a study of blood T cell repertoires in COVID-19. TCRdb's copy holds only in-frame clones and misses some; the assay was immunoSEQ multiplex PCR. In the table there are approximately 360,000 clones, 83% of which are singletons. Sequenced: PBMCs or T cells enriched from blood (not recorded which). All receptors derive from a woman between 50 and 59 years old who had recovered from COVID-19.

V gene TRBV2 combines with J gene TRBJ1-6, with 8 positions matching TRBD1. Germline V gene data show CDR1 as SNHLY and CDR2 as FYNNEI. There are 15 residues in the CDR3. The ends lost 4 bases at V and 7 bases at J; junction bases unmatched: 6. This CDR3 is CASSGWTGSNSPLHF. The CDR3 DNA reads as TGTGCCAGCAGTGGCTGGACAGGGAGCAATTCACCCCTCCACTTT.

This sequence joins TRBV27 and TRBJ2-7, with D unresolved. The CDR3 is 13 amino acids. Trimming took off 3 bases at V and 1 base at J, with 7 bases between the two ends. The germline V gene has CDR1 MNHEY and CDR2 SMNVEV (reference sequence). Here the CDR3 reads CASSFLPSYEQYF. The DNA for the CDR3 is TGTGCCAGCAGTTTCCTACCATCCTACGAGCAGTACTTC.

This rearrangement joins TRBV29-1 to TRBJ1-2; maybe TRBD1 (6 bases). Germline V gives CDR1 SQVTM, CDR2 ANQGSEA. V lost 0 bases to trimming and J lost 3 bases, with 20 bases between them. The CDR3 has 17 amino acids. The DNA for the CDR3 is TGCAGCGTTGAAGATGAACAGGGAGTAAGGTGGGACTATGGCTACACCTTC. Protein: CSVEDEQGVRWDYGYTF. Full variable domain (missing parts from reference TRBV29-1 and TRBJ1-2): SAVISQKPSRDICQRGTSLTIQCQVDSQVTMMFWYRQQPGQSLTLIATANQGSEATYESGFVIDKFPISRPNLTFSTLTVSNMSPEDSSIYLCSVEDEQGVRWDYGYTFGSGTRLTVV.

V is TRBV2 and J is TRBJ2-7; TRBD1 is a possible D gene (6 bases). Deletions cut 6 bases from V and 2 bases from J, with 14 bases between. Germline V gives CDR1 SNHLY, CDR2 FYNNEI. The CDR3 runs 14 residues. Written as DNA, the CDR3 is TGTGCCAGCAGCTCTGAGACAGGCACCTACGAGCAGTACTTC. As protein: CASSSETGTYEQYF.

This chain connects TRBV5-1 to TRBJ2-5, with D tentatively TRBD2 (6 bases). With 5 bases removed from V and 3 bases from J, the gap between germline ends came to 17 bases. CDR1 SGHRS and CDR2 YFSETQ come from the germline V gene. CDR3 size: 15 residues. DNA for the CDR3: TGCGCCAGCAGAATTTACGGCGGGGAGGAAGAGACCCAGTACTTC. Its protein is CASRIYGGEEETQYF.

In this sample, this clone turned up many times. The V and J genes are TRBV7-9 and TRBJ2-7, with TRBD2 matching over 8 bases. V lost 11 bases, J lost 2 bases, and 5 bases stayed unmatched. CDR1 SEHNR and CDR2 FQNEAQ come from the germline V gene (reference sequence). CDR3 length: 12 amino acids. This chain's CDR3 is CAAGLAPYEQYF. For the CDR3, the DNA is TGTGCCGCCGGACTAGCACCCTACGAGCAGTACTTC.

The chain has TRBV10-3 and TRBJ2-1; possible D gene TRBD1, 6 bases. V was pared by 2 bases and J by 9 bases, with 8 bases between. The CDR3 length is 12 residues. Germline V gene sequence: CDR1 ENHRY, CDR2 SYGVKD. This CDR3 reads CAISEEGGEQFF. The CDR3 DNA sequence: TGTGCCATCAGTGAGGAAGGGGGTGAGCAGTTCTTC.

The chain combines TRBV6-5 with TRBJ1-2; 8 positions match TRBD1. V was clipped by 6 bases and J by 4 bases; unmatched bases: 4. The CDR3 contains 13 residues. Germline V gene lookup returns CDR1 MNHEY and CDR2 SVGAGI. The CDR3 DNA reads as TGTGCCAGCAGGCCGGGACAGGCCTATGGCTACACCTTC. Its protein product is CASRPGQAYGYTF.

The count of this clone is one. The chain uses TRBV3-1 (or the pseudogene TRBV3-2) and TRBJ1-2; possibly TRBD1 for D (5 bases). V shed 0 bases and J shed 3 bases, with 14 bases lying between them. CDR1 LGHDT and CDR2 YNNKEL come from the germline V gene (reference sequence). There are 16 residues in the CDR3. In DNA, the CDR3 is TGTGCCAGCAGCCAAGATAGTCCCAGGGCTCACTATGGCTACACCTTC. This sequence encodes CASSQDSPRAHYGYTF.

J is TRBJ1-2 and V is TRBV10-2; perhaps TRBD1 as D (5 bases). CDR3 length equals 15 residues. The V gene's germline CDR1 is WSHSY and CDR2 SAAADI. Trimming pared 8 bases from V and 0 bases from J, leaving 16 bases between. The CDR3 nucleotides are TGCGCCAGCGGGAGCAGGGAGGTTACTAACTATGGCTACACCTTC. It is translated as CASGSREVTNYGYTF.

The chain has TRBV25-1 and TRBJ1-1; no definite D call. This CDR3 contains 15 residues. V was shortened by 3 bases and J by 1 base, with 12 bases between the two germline ends. The V gene's germline CDR1 is MGHDK and CDR2 SYGVNS. The CDR3 reads CASSEITDQNTEAFF. In nucleotides, the CDR3 is TGTGCCAGCAGTGAGATAACAGATCAGAACACTGAAGCTTTCTTT.

The chain uses TRBV11-3 and TRBJ2-5; maybe TRBD2 (6 bases). CDR3 length: 14 amino acids. Trimming stripped 3 bases from V and 0 bases from J, with 8 bases between. CDR1 is SGHNT, CDR2 YENEEA, per germline. The CDR3 region has the DNA TGTGCCAGCAGCTTTACTAGCCACCAAGAGACCCAGTACTTC. This codes for CASSFTSHQETQYF.

This chain uses TRBV6-2 or TRBV6-3 with TRBJ1-5; D call uncertain. The germline gives CDR1 MNHEY, CDR2 SVGEGT. Trimming cost V 4 bases and J 4 bases, with 5 bases left between them. The CDR3 is made up of 12 amino acids. In nucleotides, the CDR3 is TGTGCCAGCAGTTCCATGAATCAGCCCCAGCATTTT. Translation gives CASSSMNQPQHF.

The chain is built from TRBV6-2 or TRBV6-3 and TRBJ2-1, with 11 bases aligning to TRBD2. This CDR3 spans 17 amino acids. The V gene end was trimmed by 3 bases and the J gene end by 0 bases; junction bases not matched to a gene: 4. Germline V CDR1 and CDR2: MNHEY, SVGEGT. This chain's CDR3 is CASSYFGLAGSYNEQFF. The CDR3 DNA is TGTGCCAGCAGTTATTTTGGACTAGCGGGCTCCTACAATGAGCAGTTCTTC.

J is TRBJ2-2 and V is TRBV5-1, with D unclear. V lost 3 bases to trimming and J lost 3 bases, with 3 bases between them. The CDR3 runs 12 residues. CDR1 is SGHRS, CDR2 YFSETQ, per germline. The CDR3 loop reads CASSWHTGELFF. The CDR3 DNA sequence: TGCGCCAGCAGCTGGCACACCGGGGAGCTGTTTTTT. Based on the CDR3 plus reference TRBV5-1 and TRBJ2-2, the full variable domain is KAGVTQTPRYLIKTRGQQVTLSCSPISGHRSVSWYQQTPGQGLQFLFEYFSETQRNKGNFPGRFSGRQFSNSRSEMNVSTLELGDSALYLCASSWHTGELFFGEGSRLTVL.

V and J are TRBV4-2 and TRBJ1-6; D might be TRBD1 (6 bases). Between the trimmed V and J ends, which lost 1 base and 7 bases, there was a span of 11 bases. Germline CDR1 LGHNA, CDR2 YNFKEQ. This CDR3 is 15 amino acids long. This chain's CDR3 is CASSQVSRGNSPLHF. CDR3 DNA sequence: TGTGCCAGCAGCCAAGTGTCCAGGGGAAATTCACCCCTCCACTTT.

V gene TRBV2 combines with J gene TRBJ2-1, with TRBD2 matching 7 bases. The CDR3 has 14 residues. Per germline, CDR1 SNHLY and CDR2 FYNNEI. Trimming at V came to 9 bases and at J to 1 base, leaving 6 bases not matched to a gene. In DNA, the CDR3 is TGTGCCAGAGGGGTAGCGGGTTCCTACAATGAGCAGTTCTTC. This sequence encodes CARGVAGSYNEQFF.

As DNA, the CDR3 is TGTGCCAGCAGTGATAGGACAGCCTACAATGAGCAGTTCTTC. This encodes CASSDRTAYNEQFF. This sequence joins TRBV2 and TRBJ2-1, with a possible D match to TRBD1 (6 bases). This CDR3 is built from 14 residues. Germline values: CDR1 SNHLY, CDR2 FYNNEI. The V gene lost 3 bases and the J gene lost 2 bases, with 8 bases spanning the gap.

Written as DNA, the CDR3 is TGTGCCAGCAGTATGCAGGCAGAGACCCAGTACTTC. It codes for CASSMQAETQYF. V is TRBV5-4 and J is TRBJ2-5; no definite D call. Between the trimmed V and J ends, which lost 5 bases and 4 bases, there was a span of 9 bases. Germline CDR1 and CDR2: SGHNT and YYREEE (reference sequence). The CDR3 length is 12 residues.

Only a few counts were recorded for this clone. The rearrangement uses TRBV7-8 and TRBJ2-7; 7 nucleotides align to TRBD1. This CDR3 region has 14 residues. The germline gives CDR1 SGHVS, CDR2 FQNEAQ. Trimming removed 10 bases from V and 2 bases from J; junction bases left unmatched: 11. The DNA for the CDR3 is TGTGCCACCAGGGAGACAGGGCAGACCTACGAGCAGTACTTC. This codes for CATRETGQTYEQYF.

The rearrangement links TRBV27 to TRBJ1-5; weak D call: TRBD1 (6 bases). Trimming removed 3 bases at V and 2 bases at J, with 11 bases between. This CDR3 has 15 residues. Germline values: CDR1 MNHEY, CDR2 SMNVEV (reference sequence). The chain's CDR3 is CASSFRAGGNQPQHF. In nucleotides, the CDR3 is TGTGCCAGCAGTTTTAGGGCAGGGGGCAATCAGCCCCAGCATTTT.

The chain recombines TRBV6-1 with TRBJ1-2, with D perhaps TRBD1 (5 bases). Trimming took off 2 bases at V and 4 bases at J, with 11 bases between the two ends. Germline CDR1 reads MNHNS; CDR2 reads SASEGT. This CDR3 contains 14 residues. DNA of the CDR3: TGTGCCAGCAGTGAAAGGGGAAAGGTCTATGGCTACACCTTC. Its translation: CASSERGKVYGYTF.

The gene calls are TRBV6-2 or TRBV6-3 and TRBJ2-7, with D tentatively TRBD2 (6 bases). V lost 2 bases and J lost 7, with 12 bases in between. Germline loops: CDR1 MNHEY, CDR2 SVGEGT. This CDR3 comprises 13 residues. CDR3 in DNA: TGTGCCAGCAGTTACCCGTCCCGGGGGGAGCAGTACTTC. This translates into CASSYPSRGEQYF.

V gene TRBV4-3 combines with J gene TRBJ1-2, with 8 bases fitting TRBD1. This CDR3 spans 13 amino acids. The germline V gene encodes CDR1 LGHNA and CDR2 YSLEER. J lost 4 bases, V lost 5 bases, and 3 bases had no gene match. CDR3 DNA sequence: TGCGCCAGCAGCACGGACAGGGCCTATGGCTACACCTTC. This gives the protein CASSTDRAYGYTF.

This chain joins TRBV27 and TRBJ1-1; 7 bases align to TRBD1. V trimming: 4 bases; J trimming: 0 bases; junction bases outside the gene matches: 11. In germline, CDR1 is MNHEY, CDR2 SMNVEV (reference sequence). The CDR3 spans 17 residues. The CDR3 loop reads CASSYGGRGYMNTEAFF. The DNA for the CDR3 is TGTGCCAGCAGTTATGGGGGCAGGGGGTACATGAACACTGAAGCTTTCTTT.

This chain joins TRBV5-1 and TRBJ1-1, with D unresolved. The ends were cut back, 0 bases at V and 1 base at J, with 4 bases in the middle. Germline values: CDR1 SGHRS, CDR2 YFSETQ. The CDR3 length is 13 residues. CDR3 amino acids: CASSLDRNTEAFF. CDR3 coding DNA: TGCGCCAGCAGCTTGGACAGGAACACTGAAGCTTTCTTT.

The chain uses TRBV19 and TRBJ2-1; D possibly corresponds to TRBD1 (6 bases). V was clipped by 3 bases and J by 0 bases, with 9 bases between them. This CDR3 contains 15 residues. Germline assignment: CDR1 LNHDA and CDR2 SQIVND (reference sequence). This CDR3 is CASSMEGGSYNEQFF. The CDR3 DNA is TGTGCCAGTAGTATGGAAGGGGGCTCCTACAATGAGCAGTTCTTC. Variable domain in full (rest from reference TRBV19 and TRBJ2-1): DGGITQSPKYLFRKEGQNVTLSCEQNLNHDAMYWYRQDPGQGLRLIYYSQIVNDFQKGDIAEGYSVSREKKESFPLTVTSAQKNPTAFYLCASSMEGGSYNEQFFGPGTRLTVL.